This TCR beta chain was recorded in a study of OX40 agonist ivuxolimab in advanced cancers. The overall study: Patient treatment consisted of intravenous ivuxolimab administration every 2 weeks at 0.01 to 10 mg/kg. Patients enrolled in dose escalation were diagnosed with hepatocellular carcinoma, melanoma, renal cell or head and neck cancer. The mean age was roughly 60 years, ranging from roughly 23 to 80, with 65% to 85% of participants male.

Whole-study results and caveats: Clonal expansion was seen in CD4+ and CD8+ blood T cells by week 6 at 0.1 to 3.0 mg/kg.

Per the germline V gene, CDR1 is SGHVS and CDR2 is FQNEAQ. This CDR3 spans 14 amino acids. Deletions cut 9 bases from V and 0 bases from J, with 14 bases between. A note on this clone: Its antigen is currently unknown.

Here immunoSEQ multiplex PCR was the method, and the copy in TCRdb shows in-frame clones only, minus some. In the table there are approximately 39,000 clones, 80% to 85% of which are singletons. The sequencing used CD4+ or CD8+ T cells sorted from blood, collected in a trial of the OX40 agonist ivuxolimab. The clonotype originates from an adult with an advanced solid tumor such as melanoma, head and neck, liver or kidney cancer. The chain has TRBV7-8 and TRBJ1-2; TRBD1 is a possible D gene (6 bases). The CDR3 here is CASGGAVSNYGYTF. CDR3 nucleotides: TGTGCCAGTGGGGGGGCGGTCTCTAACTATGGCTACACCTTC.